Ten or more counts support the clone carrying this T cell receptor (beta chain). This sample stems from a study of T cells in Graves' hyperthyroidism and ophthalmopathy. V lost 4 bases and J 4 bases, leaving 14 bases between the germline ends. The CDR3 has 15 residues. The germline gives CDR1 LGHDT, CDR2 YNNKEL (reference sequence). Amplified regions were TCR beta CDR3 sequences from RNA transcripts. HTBI primers were the set used in a first-round RT-PCR of the TCR CDR3. TCRdb independently ran MiXCR on the multiplex PCR reads; one entry per CDR3 protein. The table includes about 410,000 distinct CDR3 sequences, 14% to 15% detected once.

The TCR sequence derives from a man aged 18 to 29 with Graves' ophthalmopathy. The gene calls are TRBV3-1 and TRBJ1-5; a weak D match, TRBD1 (5 bases). Material for sequencing was blood. In nucleotides, the CDR3 is TGTGCCAGCAGCCTGACTCCAGGGTCGAATCAGCCCCAGCATTTT. Translation: CASSLTPGSNQPQHF.